The rows below give T cell receptor beta chains drawn from one sample of a study of blood T cell repertoires in COVID-19. Using immunoSEQ multiplex PCR, the repertoire was profiled, and TCRdb retains in-frame clones only, with some absent. The sample has roughly 100,000 clones, about 91% seen once. The specimen was peripheral blood. These receptor sequences come from a man younger than 35 with acute or convalescent COVID-19. Both conserved end residues are part of each CDR3. Fields, in order: J gene, V gene, D gene, CDR3 protein, CDR3 DNA. A D gene is named only where the DNA matches it firmly.

TRBJ1-3 | TRBV7-9 | TRBD1 | CASSSGQGLTGNTIYF | TGTGCCAGCAGCTCGGGACAGGGGTTGACTGGAAACACCATATATTTT
TRBJ1-1 | TRBV19 | NA | CASSSGGDTEAFF | TGTGCCAGTAGTTCGGGAGGAGACACTGAAGCTTTCTTT
TRBJ2-7 | TRBV5-1 | TRBD1 | CASTRTGGFYEQYF | TGCGCCAGCACCCGGACAGGGGGCTTCTACGAGCAGTACTTC
TRBJ2-1 | TRBV2 | TRBD2 | CASSEVTSEWNEQFF | TGTGCCAGCAGTGAAGTGACTAGCGAGTGGAATGAGCAGTTCTTC
TRBJ2-3 | TRBV18 | NA | CASSPPGQDTQYF | TGTGCCAGCTCACCACCTGGTCAGGATACGCAGTATTTT
TRBJ2-7 | TRBV6-5 | NA | CASSGTNYEQYF | TGTGCCAGCAGCGGGACAAATTACGAGCAGTACTTC
TRBJ1-6 | TRBV15 | NA | CATSRDGGVGSPLHF | TGTGCCACCAGCAGAGATGGCGGGGTTGGTTCACCCCTCCACTTT
TRBJ2-3 | TRBV6-1 | NA | CASSEAIGQFTDTQYF | TGTGCCAGCAGTGAAGCGATTGGACAGTTCACAGATACGCAGTATTTT
TRBJ2-7 | TRBV5-1 | TRBD1 | CASSGRGTGVTYEQYF | TGCGCCAGCAGCGGGCGAGGGACAGGGGTAACCTACGAGCAGTACTTC
TRBJ1-3 | TRBV5-1 | TRBD1 | CASSLVGQAGNTIYF | TGCGCCAGCAGCTTGGTGGGACAGGCAGGAAACACCATATATTTT